Following are 13 T cell receptor beta chains from one sample sequenced in a study of early T cells in non-severe SARS-CoV-2 infection. TCRdb fed the 5' RACE reads into MiXCR, producing one record per CDR3 protein. The sample has about 80,000 distinct CDR3 sequences, 5% seen once. The sample here was whole blood, taken at baseline. The origin of the receptors is an adult who was a healthcare worker with PCR-confirmed SARS-CoV-2 infection or an uninfected control (not recorded which).

This clonotype was counted only a few times. V is TRBV7-7 and J is TRBJ2-2, with D maybe TRBD2 (5 bases). V was cut by 10 bases and J by 2 bases, with 14 bases left in between. The CDR3 has 14 amino acids. Per germline, CDR1 SSHAT and CDR2 FNYEAQ (reference sequence). The CDR3 sequence: CATFAEGNTGELFF. CDR3 sequence (DNA): TGTGCCACGTTTGCAGAGGGAAACACCGGGGAGCTGTTTTTT. Supplemented by reference TRBV7-7 and TRBJ2-2, the full variable domain reads GAGVSQSPRYKVTKRGQDVTLRCDPISSHATLYWYQQALGQGPEFLTYFNYEAQPDKSGLPSDRFSAERPEGSISTLTIQRTEQRDSAMYRCATFAEGNTGELFFGEGSRLTVL.

This clonotype has ten or more counts. The CDR3 loop reads CASSLVAGSIEQFF. The CDR3 DNA sequence: TGCGCCAGCAGCTTGGTAGCGGGATCGATCGAGCAGTTCTTC. The chain employs TRBV5-1 and TRBJ2-1; 8 bases agree with TRBD2. Germline loops: CDR1 SGHRS, CDR2 YFSETQ. This CDR3 has 14 amino acids. V shed 0 bases and J 10 bases; nucleotides not matched to a gene: 6.

This sequence joins TRBV12-3 or TRBV12-4 and TRBJ2-1; the D gene is possibly TRBD2 (5 bases). CDR3 size: 15 residues. V was shortened by 5 bases and J by 4 bases, with 15 bases between the two germline ends. CDR3 in amino acids: CASSPSGGPYNEQFF. The CDR3 region has the DNA TGTGCCAGCAGTCCGAGCGGTGGGCCATACAATGAGCAGTTCTTC.

This clonotype has ten or more counts. J is TRBJ2-1 and V is TRBV12-3 or TRBV12-4; D remains ambiguous. V was pared by 3 bases and J by 0 bases, with 6 bases between. This CDR3 contains 14 residues. The CDR3 coding sequence is TGTGCCAGCAGTTTCGTGGGCTCCTACAATGAGCAGTTCTTC. Translated: CASSFVGSYNEQFF.

In its sample, this clonotype was seen many times. This chain connects TRBV6-6 to TRBJ1-1, with D uncertain. V lost 7 bases and J 6 bases, leaving 12 bases between the germline ends. Germline V CDR1 and CDR2: MNHNY, SVGAGI (reference sequence). This CDR3 is 12 amino acids long. This CDR3 is CASTPSGAEAFF. The CDR3 bases are TGTGCCAGCACCCCCTCCGGCGCTGAAGCTTTCTTT.

This clonotype has ten or more counts. V is TRBV20-1 and J is TRBJ1-2; TRBD1 agrees at 11 bases. This CDR3 is 13 amino acids long. The junction had 8 bases not matched to a gene; V was cut back by 6 bases and J by 8 bases. CDR1 DFQATT and CDR2 SNEGSKA come from the germline V gene (reference sequence). CDR3 amino acids: CSAGTGGSGGYTF. The CDR3, as DNA: TGCAGTGCCGGGACAGGGGGATCGGGAGGCTACACCTTC.

The chain has TRBV28 and TRBJ1-4, with unresolved D. The CDR3 runs 15 residues. In germline, CDR1 is MDHEN, CDR2 SYDVKM. V was trimmed by 2 bases and J by 8 bases, leaving 15 bases between them. CDR3 coding DNA: TGTGCCAGCAGTTTAATCTGGGAGGGAGACGAAAAACTGTTTTTT. Protein product: CASSLIWEGDEKLFF.

The CDR3 is CSARPPGLAAPEQYF. The CDR3 nucleotides read TGCAGTGCTAGACCTCCGGGACTAGCGGCCCCCGAGCAGTACTTC. This chain uses TRBV20-1 with TRBJ2-7; 11 bases line up with TRBD2. CDR1 is DFQATT, CDR2 SNEGSKA, per germline (reference sequence). The CDR3 extends over 15 amino acids. With 2 bases clipped from V and 6 bases from J, the junction kept 9 bases outside the gene matches.

This clonotype was observed at least ten times. The V and J genes are TRBV20-1 and TRBJ2-1; D not resolved. The germline CDR1 and CDR2 sequences are DFQATT and SNEGSKA (reference sequence). V dropped 3 bases and J dropped 3 bases, with 6 bases sitting between them. The CDR3 loop spans 12 amino acids. The CDR3, as DNA: TGCAGTGCTAGGCCGAACTACAATGAGCAGTTCTTC. Residues: CSARPNYNEQFF.

This clonotype was recorded a few times. V is TRBV30 and J is TRBJ1-1; D uncertain. The germline gives CDR1 GTSNPN, CDR2 SVGIG (reference sequence). The CDR3 sequence is 13 residues long. The germline V and J ends were trimmed by 0 bases and 2 bases, with 7 bases remaining between them. CDR3 protein: CAWSVSINTEAFF. CDR3 DNA sequence: TGTGCCTGGAGTGTTTCCATTAACACTGAAGCTTTCTTT.

The chain has TRBV7-7 and TRBJ2-3; D perhaps matches TRBD2 (6 bases). This CDR3 is 13 amino acids long. Trimming took 5 bases from V and 2 from J, leaving 8 bases between them. Germline V gives CDR1 SSHAT, CDR2 FNYEAQ (reference sequence). The CDR3 DNA reads TGTGCCAGCAGCCGGGACTTCACAGATACGCAGTATTTT. It specifies CASSRDFTDTQYF.

V gene TRBV10-2 combines with J gene TRBJ2-7; D call uncertain. The CDR3 totals 12 residues. Per the germline V gene, CDR1 is WSHSY and CDR2 is SAAADI. Trimming stripped 2 bases from V and 4 bases from J, with 6 bases between. This CDR3 is CASSEQIYEQYF. The DNA of the CDR3 is TGCGCCAGCAGTGAGCAGATTTACGAGCAGTACTTC.

This clonotype was counted between two and nine times. This chain uses TRBV2 with TRBJ1-1; D unclear. The germline V gene encodes CDR1 SNHLY and CDR2 FYNNEI. The CDR3 consists of 14 residues. Trimming removed 4 bases at V and 5 bases at J, with 14 bases between. The chain's CDR3 is CASSVGPYETEAFF. The CDR3, as DNA: TGTGCCAGCAGTGTAGGACCGTACGAGACTGAAGCTTTCTTT.